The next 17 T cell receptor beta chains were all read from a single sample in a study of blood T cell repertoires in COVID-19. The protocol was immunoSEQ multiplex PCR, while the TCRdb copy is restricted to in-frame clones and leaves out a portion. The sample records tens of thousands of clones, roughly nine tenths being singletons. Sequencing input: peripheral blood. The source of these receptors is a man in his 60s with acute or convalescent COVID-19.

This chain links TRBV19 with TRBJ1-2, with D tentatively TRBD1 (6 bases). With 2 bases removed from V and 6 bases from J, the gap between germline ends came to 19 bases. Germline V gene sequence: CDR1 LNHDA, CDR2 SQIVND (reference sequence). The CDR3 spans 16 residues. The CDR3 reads CASSILTPSGHHGYTF. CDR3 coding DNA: TGTGCCAGTAGTATACTTACTCCCTCGGGACACCATGGCTACACCTTC. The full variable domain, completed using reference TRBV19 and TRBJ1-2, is DGGITQSPKYLFRKEGQNVTLSCEQNLNHDAMYWYRQDPGQGLRLIYYSQIVNDFQKGDIAEGYSVSREKKESFPLTVTSAQKNPTAFYLCASSILTPSGHHGYTFGSGTRLTVV.

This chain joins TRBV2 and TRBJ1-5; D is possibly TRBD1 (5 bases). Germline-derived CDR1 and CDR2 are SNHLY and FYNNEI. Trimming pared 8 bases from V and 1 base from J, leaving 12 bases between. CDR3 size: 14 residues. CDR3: CASHQGTSNQPQHF. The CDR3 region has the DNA TGTGCCAGCCATCAGGGTACCAGCAATCAGCCCCAGCATTTT. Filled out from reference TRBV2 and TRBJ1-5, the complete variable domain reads EPEVTQTPSHQVTQMGQEVILRCVPISNHLYFYWYRQILGQKVEFLVSFYNNEISEKSEIFDDQFSVERPDGSNFTLKIRSTKLEDSAMYFCASHQGTSNQPQHFGDGTRLSIL.

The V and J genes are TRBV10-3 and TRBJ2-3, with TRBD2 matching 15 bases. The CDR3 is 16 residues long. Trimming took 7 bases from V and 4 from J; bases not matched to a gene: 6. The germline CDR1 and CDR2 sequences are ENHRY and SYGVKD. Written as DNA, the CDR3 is TGTGCCATCACCGCGGGACTAGCGGGGGGTCCAGATACGCAGTATTTT. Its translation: CAITAGLAGGPDTQYF.

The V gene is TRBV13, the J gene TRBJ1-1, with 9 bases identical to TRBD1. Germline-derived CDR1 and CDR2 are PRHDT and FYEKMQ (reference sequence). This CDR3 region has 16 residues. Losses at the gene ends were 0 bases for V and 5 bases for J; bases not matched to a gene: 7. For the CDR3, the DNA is TGTGCCAGCAGCTTAGGGACAGGGGGTATTATGACTGAAGCTTTCTTT. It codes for CASSLGTGGIMTEAFF.

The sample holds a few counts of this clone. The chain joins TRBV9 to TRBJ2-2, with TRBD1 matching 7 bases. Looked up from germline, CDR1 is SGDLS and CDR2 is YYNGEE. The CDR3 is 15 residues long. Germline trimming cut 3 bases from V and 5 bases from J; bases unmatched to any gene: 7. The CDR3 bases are TGTGCCAGCAGCGCAAGAGACAGGGTAACCGGGGAGCTGTTTTTT. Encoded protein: CASSARDRVTGELFF.

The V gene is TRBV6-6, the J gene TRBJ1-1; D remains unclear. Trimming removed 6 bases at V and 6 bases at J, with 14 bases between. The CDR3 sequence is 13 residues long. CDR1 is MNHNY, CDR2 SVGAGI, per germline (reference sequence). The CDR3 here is CASSRRGVAEAFF. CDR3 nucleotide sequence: TGTGCCAGCAGCCGACGCGGCGTCGCTGAAGCTTTCTTT.

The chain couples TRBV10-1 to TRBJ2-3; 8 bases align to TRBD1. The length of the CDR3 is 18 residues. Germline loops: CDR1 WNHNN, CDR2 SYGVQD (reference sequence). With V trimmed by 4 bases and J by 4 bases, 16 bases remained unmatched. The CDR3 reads CASSVESSGQGIADTQYF. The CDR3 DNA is TGCGCCAGCAGTGTAGAATCTTCCGGACAGGGTATAGCAGATACGCAGTATTTT.

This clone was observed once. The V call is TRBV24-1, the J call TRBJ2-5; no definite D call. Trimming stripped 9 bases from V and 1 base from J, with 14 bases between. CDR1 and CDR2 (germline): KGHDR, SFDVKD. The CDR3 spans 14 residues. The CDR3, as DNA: TGTGCCACCCCTGATTTCGCGGCCCAAGAGACCCAGTACTTC. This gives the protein CATPDFAAQETQYF.

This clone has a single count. This chain's CDR3 is CASSVYSEQYF. The CDR3 DNA sequence: TGTGCCAGCAGTGTCTACTCCGAGCAGTACTTC. This rearrangement joins TRBV2 to TRBJ2-7; D gene unclear. Looked up from germline, CDR1 is SNHLY and CDR2 is FYNNEI. The CDR3 totals 11 residues. V lost 4 bases and J 6 bases, leaving 7 bases between the germline ends.

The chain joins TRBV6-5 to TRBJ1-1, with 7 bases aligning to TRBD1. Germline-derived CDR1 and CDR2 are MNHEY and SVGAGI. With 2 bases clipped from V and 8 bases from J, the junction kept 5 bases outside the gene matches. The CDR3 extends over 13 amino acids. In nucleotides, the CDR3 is TGTGCCAGCAGTTACCTAAGACAGGGAGAAGCTTTCTTT. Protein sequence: CASSYLRQGEAFF.

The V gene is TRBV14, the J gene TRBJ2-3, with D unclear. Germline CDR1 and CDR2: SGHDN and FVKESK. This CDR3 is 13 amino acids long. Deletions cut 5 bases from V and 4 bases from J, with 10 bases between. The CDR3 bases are TGTGCCAGCAGCTGGAGTCTCGCAGATACGCAGTATTTT. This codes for CASSWSLADTQYF.

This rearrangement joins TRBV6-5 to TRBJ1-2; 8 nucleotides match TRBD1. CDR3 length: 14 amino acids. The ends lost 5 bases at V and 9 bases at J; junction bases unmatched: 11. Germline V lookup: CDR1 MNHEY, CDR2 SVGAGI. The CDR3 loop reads CASSTPPGTGRYTF. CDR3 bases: TGTGCCAGCAGTACCCCCCCCGGGACAGGTCGCTACACCTTC.

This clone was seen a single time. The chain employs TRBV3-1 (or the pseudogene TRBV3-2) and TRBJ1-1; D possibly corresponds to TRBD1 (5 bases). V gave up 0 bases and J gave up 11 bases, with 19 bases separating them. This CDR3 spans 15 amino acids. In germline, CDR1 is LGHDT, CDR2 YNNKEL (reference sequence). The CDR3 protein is CASSQDGGTVGLAFF. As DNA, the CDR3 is TGTGCCAGCAGCCAAGATGGAGGGACGGTAGGGTTGGCTTTCTTT.

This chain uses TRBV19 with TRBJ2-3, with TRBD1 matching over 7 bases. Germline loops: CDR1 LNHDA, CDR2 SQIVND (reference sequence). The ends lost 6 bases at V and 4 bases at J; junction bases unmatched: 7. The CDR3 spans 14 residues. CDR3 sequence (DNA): TGTGCCAGTAGGCGAGGACAGGTGGCAGATACGCAGTATTTT. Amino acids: CASRRGQVADTQYF.

As DNA, the CDR3 is TGTGCCAGCAGCCGACCAGGACAGCCGAACACTGAAGCTTTCTTT. It translates to CASSRPGQPNTEAFF. This chain links TRBV28 with TRBJ1-1, with a tentative D call TRBD1 (6 bases). Germline V gene lookup returns CDR1 MDHEN and CDR2 SYDVKM. V was pared by 6 bases and J by 1 base, with 15 bases between. The CDR3 is 15 residues long.

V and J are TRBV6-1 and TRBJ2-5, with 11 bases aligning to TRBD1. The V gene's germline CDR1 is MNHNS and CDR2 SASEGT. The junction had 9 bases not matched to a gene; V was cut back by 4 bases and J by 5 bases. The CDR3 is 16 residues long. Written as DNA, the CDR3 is TGTGCCAGCAGTGTCCGGGACAGGGGGATGGGGGAGACCCAGTACTTC. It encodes CASSVRDRGMGETQYF.

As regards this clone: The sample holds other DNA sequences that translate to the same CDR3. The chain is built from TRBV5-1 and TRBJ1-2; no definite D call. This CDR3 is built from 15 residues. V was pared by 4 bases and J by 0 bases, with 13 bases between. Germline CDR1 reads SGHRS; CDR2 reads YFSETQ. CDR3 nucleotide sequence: TGCGCCAGCAGCCCGGGGTCGGAGGCTAACTATGGCTACACCTTC. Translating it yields CASSPGSEANYGYTF.